This is a list of T cell receptor beta chains from one sample in a study of immune evolution from preneoplasia to lung adenocarcinoma. Produced via immunoSEQ multiplex PCR; TCRdb's table is partial and in-frame only. The table has 7,000 or so clones, roughly three quarters seen once. The sample consisted of FFPE adjacent normal lung tissue. The source is a person between 65 and 79 years old with lung adenocarcinoma. CDR3s include the opening cysteine and the closing phenylalanine or tryptophan. The D gene is left open where the match is weak. Expanded clones are given a class, and other clones once, few, many or no size at all.

CDR3aa: CASSPGLARTDTQYF; CDR3nt: TGTGCCAGCAGCCCGGGACTAGCTCGCACAGATACGCAGTATTTT; v_gene: TRBV9; abundance: .; d_gene: TRBD2; j_gene: TRBJ2-3
CDR3aa: CASSPEGVRTDTQYF; CDR3nt: TGTGCCAGTAGCCCTGAGGGGGTGAGGACAGATACGCAGTATTTT; v_gene: TRBV19; abundance: .; d_gene: .; j_gene: TRBJ2-3
CDR3aa: CASSLGAGYGYTF; CDR3nt: TGTGCCAGCAGCTTAGGAGCGGGTTACGGCTACACCTTC; v_gene: TRBV7-3; abundance: .; d_gene: .; j_gene: TRBJ1-2
CDR3aa: CASSLDSGLFYGYTF; CDR3nt: TGTGCCAGTAGCCTCGACAGTGGGTTGTTCTACGGCTACACCTTC; v_gene: TRBV19; abundance: .; d_gene: .; j_gene: TRBJ1-2
CDR3aa: CASSVAGGLGEQYF; CDR3nt: TGTGCCAGCAGCGTAGCCGGGGGCCTGGGAGAGCAGTACTTC; v_gene: TRBV9; abundance: .; d_gene: .; j_gene: TRBJ2-7
CDR3aa: CASTKMTGYGYTF; CDR3nt: TGTGCCAGCACCAAAATGACAGGGTACGGCTACACCTTC; v_gene: TRBV11-2; abundance: .; d_gene: TRBD1; j_gene: TRBJ1-2
CDR3aa: CASSFTGLAGAAYEQYF; CDR3nt: TGTGCCAGCAGTTTCACGGGACTAGCGGGGGCCGCCTACGAGCAGTACTTC; v_gene: TRBV27; abundance: .; d_gene: TRBD2; j_gene: TRBJ2-7
CDR3aa: CASSTDQPQHF; CDR3nt: TGTGCCAGCAGCACCGATCAGCCCCAGCATTTT; v_gene: TRBV7-3; abundance: once; d_gene: .; j_gene: TRBJ1-5
CDR3aa: CASSPPVTGFNTEAFF; CDR3nt: TGTGCCAGCTCACCTCCGGTCACAGGTTTCAACACTGAAGCTTTCTTT; v_gene: TRBV18; abundance: .; d_gene: .; j_gene: TRBJ1-1
CDR3aa: CASSIRTGGNSPLHF; CDR3nt: TGTGCCAGCAGCATACGGACAGGGGGAAATTCACCCCTCCACTTT; v_gene: TRBV9; abundance: .; d_gene: TRBD1; j_gene: TRBJ1-6
CDR3aa: CASSLGRAKLADTQYF; CDR3nt: TGTGCCAGCAGCTTAGGCCGGGCTAAGCTCGCAGATACGCAGTATTTT; v_gene: TRBV21-1; abundance: .; d_gene: .; j_gene: TRBJ2-3
CDR3aa: CASSPRPGGEGETQYF; CDR3nt: TGTGCCAGCAGCCCCCGGCCCGGGGGGGAGGGGGAGACCCAGTACTTC; v_gene: TRBV7-8; abundance: .; d_gene: TRBD2; j_gene: TRBJ2-5
CDR3aa: CASNPGTGIGNEQFF; CDR3nt: TGTGCCAGCAACCCCGGGACAGGGATCGGCAATGAGCAGTTCTTC; v_gene: TRBV11-2; abundance: .; d_gene: TRBD1; j_gene: TRBJ2-1
CDR3aa: CASSRVRETQYF; CDR3nt: TGTGCCAGCAGTCGGGTCCGGGAGACCCAGTACTTC; v_gene: TRBV28; abundance: .; d_gene: .; j_gene: TRBJ2-5
CDR3aa: CASSSSGVTGELFF; CDR3nt: TGTGCCAGTAGCAGTAGCGGGGTCACCGGGGAGCTGTTTTTT; v_gene: TRBV19; abundance: .; d_gene: TRBD2; j_gene: TRBJ2-2
CDR3aa: CSVEDRTAGSYNEQFF; CDR3nt: TGCAGCGTTGAAGATCGCACGGCAGGCTCCTACAATGAGCAGTTCTTC; v_gene: TRBV29-1; abundance: .; d_gene: .; j_gene: TRBJ2-1
CDR3aa: CASRSFIQGYGYTF; CDR3nt: TGTGCCAGCAGATCATTCATACAGGGATATGGCTACACCTTC; v_gene: TRBV28; abundance: .; d_gene: .; j_gene: TRBJ1-2
CDR3aa: CASSVRGGGEVAGELFF; CDR3nt: TGTGCCAGCAGCGTACGCGGTGGTGGGGAGGTCGCCGGGGAGCTGTTTTTT; v_gene: TRBV5-5; abundance: .; d_gene: .; j_gene: TRBJ2-2
CDR3aa: CASNFLERAGELFF; CDR3nt: TGTGCCAGCAACTTCCTTGAAAGGGCCGGGGAGCTGTTTTTT; v_gene: TRBV7-9; abundance: .; d_gene: .; j_gene: TRBJ2-2
CDR3aa: CASSLDGRGSPLHF; CDR3nt: TGCGCCAGCAGCTTGGACGGGAGGGGATCACCCCTCCACTTT; v_gene: TRBV5-1; abundance: .; d_gene: .; j_gene: TRBJ1-6
CDR3aa: CASGRTGGMAGKTQYF; CDR3nt: TGTGCCAGCGGACGGACAGGGGGTATGGCTGGAAAGACCCAGTACTTC; v_gene: TRBV2; abundance: .; d_gene: TRBD1; j_gene: TRBJ2-5
CDR3aa: CASSFFYTGELFF; CDR3nt: TGTGCCAGCAGCTTTTTCTACACCGGGGAGCTGTTTTTT; v_gene: TRBV11-3; abundance: .; d_gene: .; j_gene: TRBJ2-2
CDR3aa: CASSKTGRRGTQYF; CDR3nt: TGTGCCAGCAGTAAAACAGGGCGCAGAGGGACGCAGTATTTT; v_gene: TRBV6-5; abundance: once; d_gene: .; j_gene: TRBJ2-3
CDR3aa: CASSERKLANTGELFF; CDR3nt: TGTGCCAGCAGCGAGCGCAAGCTAGCGAACACCGGGGAGCTGTTTTTT; v_gene: TRBV11-2; abundance: once; d_gene: .; j_gene: TRBJ2-2
CDR3aa: CASSFRGRKPYEQYF; CDR3nt: TGTGCCAGCAGTTTCCGGGGACGGAAGCCCTACGAGCAGTACTTC; v_gene: TRBV28; abundance: once; d_gene: .; j_gene: TRBJ2-7
CDR3aa: CATSRGQGLANYGYTF; CDR3nt: TGTGCCACCAGCAGAGGACAGGGGTTAGCTAACTATGGCTACACCTTC; v_gene: TRBV15; abundance: .; d_gene: TRBD1; j_gene: TRBJ1-2
CDR3aa: CASSQPRSAETQYF; CDR3nt: TGCGCCAGCAGCCAACCCCGATCAGCAGAGACCCAGTACTTC; v_gene: TRBV4-1; abundance: .; d_gene: .; j_gene: TRBJ2-5
CDR3aa: CASSLGYSPNTGELFF; CDR3nt: TGTGCCAGCAGCTTAGGGTACTCTCCGAACACCGGGGAGCTGTTTTTT; v_gene: TRBV11-2; abundance: few; d_gene: .; j_gene: TRBJ2-2
CDR3aa: CASRPQGRDIQYF; CDR3nt: TGTGCCAGCAGACCCCAGGGGAGGGACATTCAGTACTTC; v_gene: TRBV28; abundance: .; d_gene: .; j_gene: TRBJ2-4
CDR3aa: CASSSPTQGRYEQYF; CDR3nt: TGTGCCAGCAGCTCTCCAACTCAGGGGCGGTACGAGCAGTACTTC; v_gene: TRBV7-8; abundance: .; d_gene: .; j_gene: TRBJ2-7
CDR3aa: CARSLPASSYEQYF; CDR3nt: TGTGCCAGAAGTTTACCGGCTAGCTCCTACGAGCAGTACTTC; v_gene: TRBV5-3; abundance: .; d_gene: .; j_gene: TRBJ2-7
CDR3aa: CASSQTRGQNIQYF; CDR3nt: TGTGCCAGCAGCCAGACGCGGGGGCAAAACATTCAGTACTTC; v_gene: TRBV7-9; abundance: .; d_gene: .; j_gene: TRBJ2-4
CDR3aa: CASSLVGGAKEKLFF; CDR3nt: TGTGCCAGCAGCTTAGTGGGAGGGGCGAAGGAAAAACTGTTTTTT; v_gene: TRBV7-8; abundance: .; d_gene: .; j_gene: TRBJ1-4
CDR3aa: CAIQGGREQYF; CDR3nt: TGTGCCATACAGGGAGGACGGGAGCAGTACTTC; v_gene: TRBV6-1; abundance: once; d_gene: .; j_gene: TRBJ2-7
CDR3aa: CASSIYGLNTEAFF; CDR3nt: TGTGCCAGTAGTATTTATGGGTTGAACACTGAAGCTTTCTTT; v_gene: TRBV19; abundance: once; d_gene: .; j_gene: TRBJ1-1
CDR3aa: CASSGASMNTEAFF; CDR3nt: TGTGCCAGCTCAGGGGCGAGCATGAACACTGAAGCTTTCTTT; v_gene: TRBV6-5; abundance: once; d_gene: .; j_gene: TRBJ1-1
CDR3aa: CASSLEWLGGAKNIQYF; CDR3nt: TGCGCCAGCAGCTTGGAATGGCTCGGGGGGGCCAAAAACATTCAGTACTTC; v_gene: TRBV5-1; abundance: .; d_gene: TRBD2; j_gene: TRBJ2-4
CDR3aa: CSVVLRGNSYEQYF; CDR3nt: TGCAGCGTTGTTCTCAGAGGCAACTCCTACGAGCAGTACTTC; v_gene: TRBV29-1; abundance: .; d_gene: .; j_gene: TRBJ2-7
CDR3aa: CASSWMGSFSPLHF; CDR3nt: TGTGCCAGCAGCTGGATGGGGTCCTTTTCACCCCTCCACTTT; v_gene: TRBV5-8; abundance: .; d_gene: .; j_gene: TRBJ1-6
CDR3aa: CSAQGAYEQYF; CDR3nt: TGCAGTGCTCAAGGGGCCTACGAGCAGTACTTC; v_gene: TRBV20-1; abundance: .; d_gene: .; j_gene: TRBJ2-7
CDR3aa: CASSLVVGGSGNTIYF; CDR3nt: TGTGCCAGCAGCTTAGTGGTAGGAGGGTCTGGAAACACCATATATTTT; v_gene: TRBV11-2; abundance: .; d_gene: .; j_gene: TRBJ1-3
CDR3aa: CASTVGSSYNSPLHF; CDR3nt: TGTGCCAGCACCGTAGGGAGCTCTTATAATTCACCCCTCCACTTT; v_gene: TRBV7-9; abundance: few; d_gene: .; j_gene: TRBJ1-6
CDR3aa: CASRNRDSLFEQYF; CDR3nt: TGTGCCAGCAGGAACCGGGACAGCCTGTTCGAGCAGTACTTC; v_gene: TRBV6-9; abundance: .; d_gene: TRBD1; j_gene: TRBJ2-7
CDR3aa: CASSKGESNQPQHF; CDR3nt: TGTGCCAGTAGTAAGGGGGAAAGCAATCAGCCCCAGCATTTT; v_gene: TRBV19; abundance: .; d_gene: .; j_gene: TRBJ1-5
CDR3aa: CASSDYNSPLHF; CDR3nt: TGTGCCAGCTCAGACTATAATTCACCCCTCCACTTT; v_gene: TRBV18; abundance: .; d_gene: .; j_gene: TRBJ1-6
CDR3aa: CASSLGQGIYNEQFF; CDR3nt: TGTGCCAGCAGCTTAGGGCAGGGAATTTACAATGAGCAGTTCTTC; v_gene: TRBV7-8; abundance: .; d_gene: .; j_gene: TRBJ2-1
CDR3aa: CASSRDFLNSPLHF; CDR3nt: TGTGCCAGCAGCCGGGACTTCCTAAATTCACCCCTCCACTTT; v_gene: TRBV7-9; abundance: .; d_gene: .; j_gene: TRBJ1-6
CDR3aa: CASSQPDRTAQETQYF; CDR3nt: TGTGCCAGCAGCCAACCTGACAGGACGGCCCAAGAGACCCAGTACTTC; v_gene: TRBV4-2; abundance: .; d_gene: .; j_gene: TRBJ2-5